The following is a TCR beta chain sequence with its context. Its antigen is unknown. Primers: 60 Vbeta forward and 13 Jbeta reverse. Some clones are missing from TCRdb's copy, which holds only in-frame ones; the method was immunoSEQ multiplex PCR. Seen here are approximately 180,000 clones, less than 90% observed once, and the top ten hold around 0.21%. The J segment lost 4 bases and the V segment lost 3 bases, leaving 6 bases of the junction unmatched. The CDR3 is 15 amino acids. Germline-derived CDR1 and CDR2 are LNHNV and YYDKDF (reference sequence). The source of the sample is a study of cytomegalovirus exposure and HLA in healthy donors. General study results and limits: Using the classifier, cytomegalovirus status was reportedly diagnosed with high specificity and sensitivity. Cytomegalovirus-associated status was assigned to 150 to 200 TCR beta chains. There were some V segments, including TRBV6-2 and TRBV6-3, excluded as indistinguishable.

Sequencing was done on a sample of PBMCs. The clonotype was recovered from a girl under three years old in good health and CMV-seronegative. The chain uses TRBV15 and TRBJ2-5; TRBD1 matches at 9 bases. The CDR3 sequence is CATSRDRGGGETQYF. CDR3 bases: TGTGCCACCAGCAGGGACAGGGGAGGGGGAGAGACCCAGTACTTC.